A single sample gave rise to the 13 T cell receptor beta chains below, sequenced in a study of blood T cell repertoires in COVID-19. Assay used: immunoSEQ multiplex PCR; TCRdb lists only in-frame clones, some missing. This sample carries 300,000 to 400,000 clones, around 89% of them seen once, and the ten largest clones take approximately 3%. Sequencing was carried out using peripheral blood. The receptor source for this set is a woman in her 30s with COVID-19, enrolled during active disease.

V and J are TRBV4-3 and TRBJ1-2; weak D call: TRBD1 (6 bases). The V end lost 0 bases, the J end lost 0 bases, and 14 bases lay between the germline ends. This CDR3 region has 17 residues. Looked up from germline, CDR1 is LGHNA and CDR2 is YSLEER. The CDR3 nucleotides are TGCGCCAGCAGCCAAGAGGTTTGGACAGTAGCTAACTATGGCTACACCTTC. Its translation is CASSQEVWTVANYGYTF.

The chain has TRBV6-5 and TRBJ2-5; D not resolved. CDR3 length equals 15 residues. The V gene's germline CDR1 is MNHEY and CDR2 SVGAGI. V lost 0 bases and J lost 0, with 8 bases in between. The CDR3 sequence is CASSYSSVNQETQYF. For the CDR3, the DNA is TGTGCCAGCAGTTACTCGAGTGTCAACCAAGAGACCCAGTACTTC.

The genes are TRBV6-2 or TRBV6-3 and TRBJ2-3; no firm D call. CDR3 length: 14 residues. The germline CDR1 and CDR2 sequences are MNHEY and SVGEGT. V lost 7 bases, J lost 8 bases, and 19 bases lay in between. The CDR3 DNA reads TGTGCCAGCACCCCGGCAACATCCTTTTCTACGCAGTATTTT. This translates into CASTPATSFSTQYF.

DNA of the CDR3: TGTGCCAGTAGTATAGATCTAGCCATACCGCCCCCCTTTGAAGAGACCCAGTACTTC. It encodes CASSIDLAIPPPFEETQYF. The chain links TRBV19 to TRBJ2-5, with a tentative D call TRBD2 (5 bases). This CDR3 spans 19 amino acids. V lost 0 bases and J lost 3, with 23 bases in between. Looked up from germline, CDR1 is LNHDA and CDR2 is SQIVND (reference sequence).

Concerning this clone itself: The sample holds other DNA sequences that translate to the same CDR3. The V and J genes are TRBV6-5 and TRBJ1-3; possible D gene TRBD1, 5 bases. Trimming shortened V by 5 bases and J by 0 bases, and 8 bases separated the two germline ends. This CDR3 comprises 14 residues. Germline CDR1 MNHEY, CDR2 SVGAGI. The CDR3 DNA sequence: TGTGCCAGCAGTCCGGGGGACTCTGGAAACACCATATATTTT. The encoded protein is CASSPGDSGNTIYF.

This clone was counted a single time. The gene calls are TRBV7-2 and TRBJ1-2; D perhaps matches TRBD1 (5 bases). V lost 5 bases and J 4 bases, leaving 14 bases between the germline ends. The CDR3 is made up of 14 amino acids. Germline values: CDR1 SGHTA, CDR2 FQGNSA. CDR3 region: CASSPPGVGYGYTF. The CDR3 nucleotides read TGTGCCAGCAGCCCACCGGGGGTGGGCTATGGCTACACCTTC.

This sequence joins TRBV10-3 and TRBJ2-1, with TRBD2 matching 8 bases. Unmatched junction bases numbered 1, after V lost 2 bases and J lost 4 bases. This CDR3 region has 14 residues. CDR1 and CDR2 from the germline V gene are ENHRY and SYGVKD. CDR3 sequence (DNA): TGTGCCATCAGTGAGCGGGAGGGATACAATGAGCAGTTCTTC. As protein: CAISEREGYNEQFF.

This clone was observed a single time. Its ends do not fully match the called genes, so a read error is possible. The chain uses TRBV23-1 and TRBJ2-5, with D tentatively TRBD1 (5 bases). TRBV23-1 is treated as an ORF (open reading frame) with a function not yet certain. The CDR3 runs 14 residues. CDR3 in amino acids: CASSQFSTVPRGHF. In DNA, the CDR3 is TGCGCCAGCAGTCAATTTTCGACAGTCCCTAGGGGCCACTTC.

V gene TRBV27 combines with J gene TRBJ2-7; TRBD2 matches 7 bases. V lost 4 bases to trimming and J lost 1 base; unmatched junction nucleotides: 19. Germline-derived CDR1 and CDR2 are MNHEY and SMNVEV (reference sequence). This CDR3 comprises 19 residues. The CDR3, as DNA: TGTGCCAGCAGTTCTTATTATGCGGGAGATCCCCCCCCATCCTACGAGCAGTACGTC. Protein: CASSSYYAGDPPPSYEQYV.

There are a few counts of this clone. The chain has TRBV5-1 and TRBJ1-6, with TRBD1 identical over 10 bases. Germline V gives CDR1 SGHRS, CDR2 YFSETQ. The CDR3 is 18 amino acids. Trimming took 0 bases from V and 6 from J; bases not matched to a gene: 9. CDR3 coding DNA: TGCGCCAGCAGCTTGGGGGTTTTTGGGGACAGGGGTAATTCACCCCTCCACTTT. Protein: CASSLGVFGDRGNSPLHF.

The V gene is TRBV11-2, the J gene TRBJ1-3; TRBD1 agrees at 9 bases. The V gene's germline CDR1 is SGHAT and CDR2 FQNNGV. Trimming cost V 5 bases and J 1 base; bases outside gene matches: 6. This CDR3 has 16 residues. CDR3 in DNA: TGTGCCAGCAGCCCACAGGGGGCCGAATCTGGAAACACCATATATTTT. Translated: CASSPQGAESGNTIYF.

The genes are TRBV4-2 and TRBJ1-6; TRBD1 matches 7 bases. The CDR3 runs to 12 residues. CDR1 LGHNA and CDR2 YNFKEQ come from the germline V gene. The V and J ends lost 4 bases and 10 bases, in that order; junction bases with no gene match: 1. CDR3 residues: CASSPTGSPLHF. The CDR3 region has the DNA TGTGCCAGCAGCCCGACAGGGTCACCCCTCCACTTT.

This sequence joins TRBV13 and TRBJ2-3; maybe TRBD2 (7 bases). Germline CDR1 and CDR2: PRHDT and FYEKMQ (reference sequence). Trimming took off 4 bases at V and 4 bases at J, with 21 bases between the two ends. CDR3 length: 17 residues. CDR3 protein: CASSSIEGEGVADTQYF. CDR3 sequence (DNA): TGTGCCAGCAGCTCGATCGAGGGGGAGGGAGTCGCAGATACGCAGTATTTT.